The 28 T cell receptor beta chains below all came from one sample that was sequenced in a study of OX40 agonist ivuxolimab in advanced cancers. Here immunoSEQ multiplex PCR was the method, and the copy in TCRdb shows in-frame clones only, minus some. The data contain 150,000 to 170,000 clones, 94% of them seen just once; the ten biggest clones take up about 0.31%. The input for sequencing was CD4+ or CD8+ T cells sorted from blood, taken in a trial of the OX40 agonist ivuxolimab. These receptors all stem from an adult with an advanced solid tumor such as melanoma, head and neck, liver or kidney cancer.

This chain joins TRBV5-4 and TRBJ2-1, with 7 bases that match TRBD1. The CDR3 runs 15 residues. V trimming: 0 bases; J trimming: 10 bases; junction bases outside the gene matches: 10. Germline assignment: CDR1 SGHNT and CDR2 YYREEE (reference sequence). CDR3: CASSLAGTALREQFF. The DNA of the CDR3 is TGTGCCAGCAGCTTGGCCGGGACAGCTTTGCGAGAGCAGTTCTTC.

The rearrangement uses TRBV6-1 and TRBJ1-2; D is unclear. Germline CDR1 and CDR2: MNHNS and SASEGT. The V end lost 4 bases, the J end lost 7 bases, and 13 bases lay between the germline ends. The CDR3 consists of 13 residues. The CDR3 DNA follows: TGTGCCAGCAGTGCCCTGCCCGAGGTTGGCTACACCTTC. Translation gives CASSALPEVGYTF.

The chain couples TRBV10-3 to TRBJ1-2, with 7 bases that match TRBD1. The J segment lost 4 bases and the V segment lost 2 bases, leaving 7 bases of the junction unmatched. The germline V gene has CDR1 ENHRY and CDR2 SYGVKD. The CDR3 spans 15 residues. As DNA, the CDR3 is TGTGCCATCAGTGAGCCTCAACAGGGGATCTATGGCTACACCTTC. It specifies CAISEPQQGIYGYTF.

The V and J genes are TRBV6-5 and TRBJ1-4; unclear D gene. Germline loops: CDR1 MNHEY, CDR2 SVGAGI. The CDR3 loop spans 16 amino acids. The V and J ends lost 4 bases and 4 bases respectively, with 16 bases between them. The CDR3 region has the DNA TGTGCCAGCAGTTCCTTGCGGGGTATAGTTAATGAAAAACTGTTTTTT. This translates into CASSSLRGIVNEKLFF.

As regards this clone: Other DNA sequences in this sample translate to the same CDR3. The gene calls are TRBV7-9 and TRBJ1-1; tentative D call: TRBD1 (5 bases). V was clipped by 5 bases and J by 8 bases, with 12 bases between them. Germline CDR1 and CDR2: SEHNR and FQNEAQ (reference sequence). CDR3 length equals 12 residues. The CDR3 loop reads CASSLLGGEAFF. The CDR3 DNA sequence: TGTGCCAGCAGCCTCCTCGGGGGGGAAGCTTTCTTT.

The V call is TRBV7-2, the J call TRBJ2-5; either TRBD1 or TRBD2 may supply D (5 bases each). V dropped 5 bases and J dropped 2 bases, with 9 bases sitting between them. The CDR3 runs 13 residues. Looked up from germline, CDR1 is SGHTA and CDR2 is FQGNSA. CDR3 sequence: CASSRDLQETQYF. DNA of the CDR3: TGTGCCAGCAGCCGGGACCTACAAGAGACCCAGTACTTC.

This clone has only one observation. CDR3 nucleotides: TGTGCCAGCAGTCCTAGCGGGAGAGAGACCCAGTACTTC. Translating gives CASSPSGRETQYF. The rearrangement uses TRBV7-3 and TRBJ2-5, with 10 bases aligning to TRBD2. Losses at the gene ends were 6 bases for V and 4 bases for J; bases not matched to a gene: 2. Germline V CDR1 and CDR2: SGHTA, FQGTGA. This CDR3 has 13 amino acids.

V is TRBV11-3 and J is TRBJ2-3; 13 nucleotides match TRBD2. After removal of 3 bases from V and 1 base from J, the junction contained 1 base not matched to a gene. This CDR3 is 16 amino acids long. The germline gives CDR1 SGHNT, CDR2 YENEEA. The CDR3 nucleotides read TGTGCCAGCAGCTTCGGGACTAGCGGGGGCACAGATACGCAGTATTTT. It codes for CASSFGTSGGTDTQYF.

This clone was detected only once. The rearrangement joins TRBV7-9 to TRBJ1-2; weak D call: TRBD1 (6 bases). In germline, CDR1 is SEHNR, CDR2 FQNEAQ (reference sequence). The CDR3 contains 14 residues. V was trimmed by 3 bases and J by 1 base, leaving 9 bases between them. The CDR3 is CASSFGGGNYGYTF. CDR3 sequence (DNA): TGTGCCAGCAGCTTTGGAGGGGGTAACTATGGCTACACCTTC.

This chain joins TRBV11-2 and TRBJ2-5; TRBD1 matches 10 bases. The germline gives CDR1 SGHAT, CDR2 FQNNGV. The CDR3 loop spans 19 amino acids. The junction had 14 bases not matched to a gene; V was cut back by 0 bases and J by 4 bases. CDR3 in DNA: TGTGCCAGCAGCTTAGATCACTTTCCGGGACAGGGGAGAGTAGAGACCCAGTACTTC. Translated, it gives CASSLDHFPGQGRVETQYF.

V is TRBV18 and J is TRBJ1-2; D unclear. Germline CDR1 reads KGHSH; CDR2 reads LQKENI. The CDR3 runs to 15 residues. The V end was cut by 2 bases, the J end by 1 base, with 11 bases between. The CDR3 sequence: CASSPMGGDNYGYTF. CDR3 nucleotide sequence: TGTGCCAGCTCACCAATGGGCGGGGATAACTATGGCTACACCTTC.

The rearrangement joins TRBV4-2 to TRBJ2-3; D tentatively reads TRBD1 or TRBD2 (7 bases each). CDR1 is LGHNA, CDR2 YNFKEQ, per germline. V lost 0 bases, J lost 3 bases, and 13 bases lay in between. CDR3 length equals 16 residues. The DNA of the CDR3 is TGTGCCAGCAGCCAAGATGCAGGGGGAGGGACAGATACGCAGTATTTT. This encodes CASSQDAGGGTDTQYF.

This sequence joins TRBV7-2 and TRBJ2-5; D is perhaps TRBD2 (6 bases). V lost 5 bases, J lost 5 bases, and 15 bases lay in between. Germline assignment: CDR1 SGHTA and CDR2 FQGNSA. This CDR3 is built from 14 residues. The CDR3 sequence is CASSPRERGETQYF. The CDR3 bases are TGTGCCAGCAGCCCCCGGGAGAGGGGCGAGACCCAGTACTTC.

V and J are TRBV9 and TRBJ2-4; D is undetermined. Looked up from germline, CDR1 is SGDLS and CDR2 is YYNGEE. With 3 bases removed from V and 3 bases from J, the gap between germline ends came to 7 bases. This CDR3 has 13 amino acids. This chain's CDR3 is CASSEKDKNIQYF. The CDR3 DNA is TGTGCCAGCAGCGAGAAGGACAAAAACATTCAGTACTTC.

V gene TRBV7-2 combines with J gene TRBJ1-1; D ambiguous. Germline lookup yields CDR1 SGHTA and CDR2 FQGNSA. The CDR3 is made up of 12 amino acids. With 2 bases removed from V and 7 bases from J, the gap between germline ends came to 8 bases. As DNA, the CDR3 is TGTGCCAGCAGCTTAAACCGGGGTGAAGCTTTCTTT. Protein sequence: CASSLNRGEAFF.

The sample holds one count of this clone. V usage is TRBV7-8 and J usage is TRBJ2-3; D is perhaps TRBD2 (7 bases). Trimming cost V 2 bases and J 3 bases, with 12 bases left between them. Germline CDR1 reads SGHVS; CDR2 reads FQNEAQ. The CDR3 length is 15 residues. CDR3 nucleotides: TGTGCCAGCAGCTTATGGGGGGGGCAAACAGATACGCAGTATTTT. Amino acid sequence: CASSLWGGQTDTQYF.

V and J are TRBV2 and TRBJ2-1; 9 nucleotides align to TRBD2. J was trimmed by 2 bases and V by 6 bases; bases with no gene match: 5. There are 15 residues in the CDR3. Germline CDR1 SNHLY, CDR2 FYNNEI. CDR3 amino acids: CASRAVAGAYNEQFF. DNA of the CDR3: TGTGCCAGCAGGGCGGTAGCGGGAGCCTACAATGAGCAGTTCTTC. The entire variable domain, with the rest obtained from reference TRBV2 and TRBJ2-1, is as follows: EPEVTQTPSHQVTQMGQEVILRCVPISNHLYFYWYRQILGQKVEFLVSFYNNEISEKSEIFDDQFSVERPDGSNFTLKIRSTKLEDSAMYFCASRAVAGAYNEQFFGPGTRLTVL.

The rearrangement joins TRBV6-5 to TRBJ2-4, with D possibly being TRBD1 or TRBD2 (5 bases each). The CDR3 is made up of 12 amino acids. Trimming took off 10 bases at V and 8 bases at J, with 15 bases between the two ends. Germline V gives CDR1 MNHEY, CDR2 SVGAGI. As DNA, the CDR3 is TGTGCCACTAGGGACCCTAATGACATTCAGTACTTC. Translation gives CATRDPNDIQYF.

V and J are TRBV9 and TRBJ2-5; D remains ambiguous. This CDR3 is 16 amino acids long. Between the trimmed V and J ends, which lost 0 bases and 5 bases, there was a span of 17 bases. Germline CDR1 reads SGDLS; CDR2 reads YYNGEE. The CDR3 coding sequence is TGTGCCAGCAGCGTAGGGGGAATAGCAGGAGTTGAGACCCAGTACTTC. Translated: CASSVGGIAGVETQYF. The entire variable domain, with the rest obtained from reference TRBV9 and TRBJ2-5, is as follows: DSGVTQTPKHLITATGQRVTLRCSPRSGDLSVYWYQQSLDQGLQFLIQYYNGEERAKGNILERFSAQQFPDLHSELNLSSLELGDSALYFCASSVGGIAGVETQYFGPGTRLLVL.

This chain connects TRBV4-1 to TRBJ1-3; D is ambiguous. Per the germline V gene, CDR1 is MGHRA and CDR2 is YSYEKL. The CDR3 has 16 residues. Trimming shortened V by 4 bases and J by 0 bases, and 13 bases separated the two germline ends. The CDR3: CASSRAPVNSGNTIYF. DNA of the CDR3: TGCGCCAGCAGCCGTGCCCCGGTTAACTCTGGAAACACCATATATTTT.

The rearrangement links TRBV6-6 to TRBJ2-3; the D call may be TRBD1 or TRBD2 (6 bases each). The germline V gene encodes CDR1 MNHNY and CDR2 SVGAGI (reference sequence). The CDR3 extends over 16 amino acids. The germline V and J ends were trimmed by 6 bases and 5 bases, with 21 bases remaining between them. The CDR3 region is CASSPNRGPPGDTQYF. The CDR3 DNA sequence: TGTGCCAGCAGCCCCAACCGGGGGCCCCCCGGAGATACGCAGTATTTT.

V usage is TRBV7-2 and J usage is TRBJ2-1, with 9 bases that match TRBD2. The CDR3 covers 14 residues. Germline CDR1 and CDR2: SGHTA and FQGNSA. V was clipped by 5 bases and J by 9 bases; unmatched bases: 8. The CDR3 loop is CASSRREGLGEQFF. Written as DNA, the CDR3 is TGTGCCAGCAGCCGGCGGGAGGGCCTCGGTGAGCAGTTCTTC.

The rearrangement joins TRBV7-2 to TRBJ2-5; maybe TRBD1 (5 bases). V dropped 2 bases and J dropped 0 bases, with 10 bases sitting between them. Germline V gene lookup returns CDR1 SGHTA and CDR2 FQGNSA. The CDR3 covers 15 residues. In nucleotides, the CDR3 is TGTGCCAGCAGCTTACCCTGGACAAACCAAGAGACCCAGTACTTC. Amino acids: CASSLPWTNQETQYF.

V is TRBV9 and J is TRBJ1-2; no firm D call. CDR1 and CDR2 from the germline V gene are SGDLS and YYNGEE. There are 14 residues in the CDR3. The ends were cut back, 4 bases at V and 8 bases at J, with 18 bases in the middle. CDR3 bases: TGTGCCAGCAGCCTGACAAGGGCCCCAGCGGGCTACACCTTC. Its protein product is CASSLTRAPAGYTF.

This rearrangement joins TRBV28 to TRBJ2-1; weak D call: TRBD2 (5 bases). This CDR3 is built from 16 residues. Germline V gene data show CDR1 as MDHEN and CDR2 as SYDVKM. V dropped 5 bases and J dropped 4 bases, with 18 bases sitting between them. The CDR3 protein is CASSPLSGGLYNEQFF. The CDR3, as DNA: TGTGCCAGCAGTCCCCTATCGGGCGGACTTTACAATGAGCAGTTCTTC. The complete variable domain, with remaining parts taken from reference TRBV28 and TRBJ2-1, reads DVKVTQSSRYLVKRTGEKVFLECVQDMDHENMFWYRQDPGLGLRLIYFSYDVKMKEKGDIPEGYSVSREKKERFSLILESASTNQTSMYLCASSPLSGGLYNEQFFGPGTRLTVL.

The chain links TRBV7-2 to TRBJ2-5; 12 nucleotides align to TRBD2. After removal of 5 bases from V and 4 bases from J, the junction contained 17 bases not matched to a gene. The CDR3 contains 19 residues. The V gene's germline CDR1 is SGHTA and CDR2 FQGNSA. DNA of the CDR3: TGTGCCAGCAGCGTCCTCCGTTTGCTAGCGGGAGGGCGCATAGAGACCCAGTACTTC. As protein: CASSVLRLLAGGRIETQYF.

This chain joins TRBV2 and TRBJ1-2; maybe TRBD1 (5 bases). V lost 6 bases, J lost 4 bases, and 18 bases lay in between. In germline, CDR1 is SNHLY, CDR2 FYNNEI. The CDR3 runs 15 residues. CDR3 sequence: CASSPDLGASYGYTF. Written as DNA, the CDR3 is TGTGCCAGCAGCCCCGACCTCGGGGCCTCCTATGGCTACACCTTC.

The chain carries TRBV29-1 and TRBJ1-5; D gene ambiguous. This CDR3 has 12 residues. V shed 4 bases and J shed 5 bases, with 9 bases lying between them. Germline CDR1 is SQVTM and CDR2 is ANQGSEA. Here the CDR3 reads CSVADTDQPQHF. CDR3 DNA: TGCAGCGTTGCCGACACCGATCAGCCCCAGCATTTT.